Shown below are 22 T cell receptor beta chains from a single sample sequenced in a study of T cell responses to AZD1222 COVID-19 vaccine. Here immunoSEQ multiplex PCR was the method, and the copy in TCRdb shows in-frame clones only, minus some. The table has 100,000 to 150,000 clones, 94% seen once; the top ten hold 5.5% to 8%. Material: peripheral blood, obtained on day 0 of AZD1222 vaccination. Receptors were obtained from an adult in good health.

This clone was counted once. The rearrangement joins TRBV12-5 to TRBJ2-1; 9 bases are shared with TRBD2. Germline CDR1 is LGHNT and CDR2 is FRNRAP. V dropped 6 bases and J dropped 5; count of bases not matched to a gene: 8. CDR3 length: 15 residues. Here the CDR3 reads CASGSIAGVNNEQFF. DNA for the CDR3: TGTGCTAGTGGATCCATAGCGGGAGTCAACAATGAGCAGTTCTTC.

This chain uses TRBV28 with TRBJ1-5, with TRBD1 matching 8 bases. The ends lost 6 bases at V and 5 bases at J; junction bases unmatched: 18. Germline CDR1 is MDHEN and CDR2 is SYDVKM. This CDR3 comprises 18 residues. DNA of the CDR3: TGTGCCAGCAGCCCCCACCGATTCGGACAGGGTGGATATCAGCCCCAGCATTTT. It encodes CASSPHRFGQGGYQPQHF.

CDR3 in amino acids: CASTPGQTQNEQFF. As DNA, the CDR3 is TGTGCCAGTACTCCGGGACAGACACAGAATGAGCAGTTCTTC. The chain employs TRBV19 and TRBJ2-1, with 7 bases that match TRBD1. The germline CDR1 and CDR2 sequences are LNHDA and SQIVND (reference sequence). Unmatched junction bases numbered 10, after V lost 7 bases and J lost 7 bases. CDR3 length: 14 residues.

The J gene is TRBJ2-7, the V gene TRBV12-2; TRBD2 reflects the table's D call only, with no check against the DNA. TRBV12-2 constitutes a pseudogene. This CDR3 is built from 15 residues. CDR3 residues: CASPFRAELFYEQYF. The CDR3 DNA sequence: TGTGCAAGTCCCTTCCGCGCAGAACTATTCTACGAGCAGTACTTC.

The rearrangement uses TRBV2 and TRBJ1-5; 8 bases line up with TRBD1. J was trimmed by 2 bases and V by 7 bases; bases with no gene match: 10. This CDR3 has 16 residues. Per germline, CDR1 SNHLY and CDR2 FYNNEI. The CDR3: CASTPRRGQGNQPQHF. Here the CDR3 DNA reads TGTGCCAGCACCCCCCGGCGGGGACAGGGCAATCAGCCCCAGCATTTT.

V gene TRBV5-1 combines with J gene TRBJ2-7; D is possibly TRBD1 (5 bases). Germline loops: CDR1 SGHRS, CDR2 YFSETQ. The CDR3 has 14 amino acids. V was clipped by 2 bases and J by 0 bases, with 9 bases between them. CDR3 nucleotide sequence: TGCGCCAGCAGCTTACAGGCGAGCTCCTACGAGCAGTACTTC. It is translated as CASSLQASSYEQYF.

The chain is built from TRBV29-1 and TRBJ1-2; D is possibly TRBD1 (5 bases). Germline loops: CDR1 SQVTM, CDR2 ANQGSEA. The length of the CDR3 is 14 residues. The V end lost 3 bases, the J end lost 6 bases, and 17 bases lay between the germline ends. In nucleotides, the CDR3 is TGCAGCGTTGATAATTTCTCGAAGGGGAATGGCTACACCTTC. Protein product: CSVDNFSKGNGYTF.

CDR3 region: CASSDGYEQYF. The DNA of the CDR3 is TGTGCCAGCAGTGATGGGTACGAGCAGTACTTC. This chain uses TRBV2 with TRBJ2-7; unclear D gene. This CDR3 is built from 11 residues. In germline, CDR1 is SNHLY, CDR2 FYNNEI. V gave up 3 bases and J gave up 4 bases, with 4 bases separating them.

The rearrangement joins TRBV7-2 to TRBJ1-1; D may be TRBD1 (6 bases). The germline CDR1 and CDR2 sequences are SGHTA and FQGNSA. This CDR3 region has 14 residues. Trimming pared 6 bases from V and 5 bases from J, leaving 16 bases between. CDR3 DNA sequence: TGTGCCAGCAGTCAATACACAGGGAAGACTGAAGCTTTCTTT. Protein: CASSQYTGKTEAFF.

The chain couples TRBV7-9 to TRBJ1-3; no clear D gene. Germline V gene sequence: CDR1 SEHNR, CDR2 FQNEAQ (reference sequence). Trimming took 5 bases from V and 4 from J, leaving 9 bases between them. The CDR3 length is 13 residues. The CDR3 region has the DNA TGTGCCAGCAGCCCAAGGTCCGGAAACACCATATATTTT. This gives the protein CASSPRSGNTIYF.

The J gene is TRBJ1-3, the V gene TRBV9, with D possibly matching TRBD1 (5 bases). This CDR3 contains 16 residues. The V gene's germline CDR1 is SGDLS and CDR2 YYNGEE. Deletions cut 0 bases from V and 3 bases from J, with 13 bases between. Here the CDR3 DNA reads TGTGCCAGCAGCGTAGCGTTCGCAGGGTATGGAAACACCATATATTTT. Protein product: CASSVAFAGYGNTIYF.

The rearrangement joins TRBV7-2 to TRBJ1-1, with 7 bases lining up with TRBD1. V lost 3 bases and J lost 5; bases outside the gene matches: 6. The length of the CDR3 is 14 residues. Germline assignment: CDR1 SGHTA and CDR2 FQGNSA. The DNA of the CDR3 is TGTGCCAGCAGCTTCAGGGGGATTCGGACTGAAGCTTTCTTT. It is translated as CASSFRGIRTEAFF.

The CDR3 is CAWSSGPSYNEQFF. The CDR3 DNA reads as TGTGCCTGGAGTTCCGGGCCCTCCTACAATGAGCAGTTCTTC. The chain couples TRBV30 to TRBJ2-1; D uncertain. CDR1 is GTSNPN and CDR2 is SVGIG in the germline V gene (reference sequence). Trimming removed 2 bases at V and 0 bases at J, with 8 bases between. The CDR3 consists of 14 residues.

The chain carries TRBV2 and TRBJ2-1; D not resolved. Trimming took 5 bases from V and 14 from J, leaving 25 bases between them. Germline CDR1 reads SNHLY; CDR2 reads FYNNEI. The CDR3 consists of 15 residues. The CDR3 region has the DNA TGTGCCAGCAGTCGCCCCGGAACCAAATTCCTCGGTGAGTTCTTC. It codes for CASSRPGTKFLGEFF.

The chain couples TRBV7-2 to TRBJ2-2; 10 nucleotides agree with TRBD1. The CDR3 sequence is 18 residues long. V was pared by 1 base and J by 6 bases, with 11 bases of the junction left unmatched. Germline V gene lookup returns CDR1 SGHTA and CDR2 FQGNSA. The CDR3 nucleotides read TGTGCCAGCAGCTTAGAGAGTCAGGGACAGGGGAATCCCGGGGAGCTGTTTTTT. Its protein product is CASSLESQGQGNPGELFF.

V is TRBV6-2 or TRBV6-3 and J is TRBJ2-1; 12 positions agree with TRBD2. V shed 5 bases and J 8 bases; nucleotides not matched to a gene: 7. Germline lookup yields CDR1 MNHEY and CDR2 SVGEGT. The length of the CDR3 is 15 residues. The CDR3 nucleotides read TGTGCCAGCAGTCCCCGACTAGCGGGAGCGGATGAGCAGTTCTTC. Translating gives CASSPRLAGADEQFF.

The chain carries TRBV6-1 and TRBJ1-5; TRBD1 might be the D (6 bases). Germline loops: CDR1 MNHNS, CDR2 SASEGT. The CDR3 sequence is 13 residues long. V lost 3 bases, J lost 6 bases, and 9 bases lay in between. The CDR3 sequence is CASSDGGGQPQHF. The CDR3 nucleotides read TGTGCCAGCAGTGATGGAGGGGGTCAGCCCCAGCATTTT.

This sequence joins TRBV5-1 and TRBJ2-5; 7 bases align to TRBD1. Germline assignment: CDR1 SGHRS and CDR2 YFSETQ. The V segment lost 0 bases and the J segment 3 bases; nucleotides outside the gene matches: 5. The CDR3 has 15 residues. The CDR3 loop is CASSLGAGTEETQYF. DNA of the CDR3: TGCGCCAGCAGCTTGGGCGCCGGGACAGAAGAGACCCAGTACTTC.

This clone was detected a few times. The chain recombines TRBV7-9 with TRBJ2-7, with a possible D match to TRBD2 (7 bases). The V and J ends lost 4 bases and 4 bases respectively, with 26 bases between them. This CDR3 has 18 residues. Germline V gene sequence: CDR1 SEHNR, CDR2 FQNEAQ (reference sequence). The DNA for the CDR3 is TGTGCCAGCAGCTCCCATCCGTCAGAGGGGGAGGGCTCTTACGAGCAGTACTTC. Amino acid sequence: CASSSHPSEGEGSYEQYF.

The chain recombines TRBV6-5 with TRBJ1-4, with D unclear. Germline loops: CDR1 MNHEY, CDR2 SVGAGI. The CDR3 consists of 16 residues. Trimming removed 2 bases from V and 7 bases from J, with 17 bases in between. CDR3 sequence: CASSYVRTTVVEKLFF. The CDR3, as DNA: TGTGCCAGCAGTTACGTCCGGACCACGGTGGTTGAAAAACTGTTTTTT.

This clone has a single count. This chain links TRBV3-1 (or the pseudogene TRBV3-2) with TRBJ1-3; TRBD1 matches 8 bases. Trimming took 0 bases from V and 0 from J; bases not matched to a gene: 13. The CDR3 has 20 residues. Germline V gives CDR1 LGHDT, CDR2 YNNKEL (reference sequence). The CDR3 reads CASSQEKRDRLKSSGNTIYF. The CDR3 coding sequence is TGTGCCAGCAGCCAAGAAAAGAGGGACAGGCTCAAATCCTCTGGAAACACCATATATTTT.

The V call is TRBV14, the J call TRBJ2-1, with unresolved D. The CDR3 is 14 residues long. V was shortened by 7 bases and J by 0 bases, with 10 bases between the two germline ends. CDR1 SGHDN and CDR2 FVKESK come from the germline V gene. For the CDR3, the DNA is TGTGCCAGCAAGGGCAAAAGCTCCTACAATGAGCAGTTCTTC. Protein: CASKGKSSYNEQFF.